This TCR beta chain stems from a study of shared clonotypes between healthy human individuals. As regards this clone: Its antigen is undetermined.

Whole-study results and caveats: Sequencing depth was expected to influence donor clonotype sharing.

CDR3 length equals 16 residues. Germline V gives CDR1 ENHRY, CDR2 SYGVKD. Deletions cut 0 bases from V and 2 bases from J, with 13 bases between. CD45RA-negative memory and CD45RA+ naive subsets were split from the CD4+ cells. Profiling relied on immunoSEQ multiplex PCR, and the TCRdb table lists in-frame clones only, not all of them. The data contain a few million clones, around 95% of them seen just once; the ten biggest clones take up approximately 0.13%. The clonotype comes from a man between 18 and 29 years old in good health. The sequencing sample was made of naive CD4+ T cells sorted from blood. This sample's subset: CD45RA+ positively selected. This chain links TRBV10-3 with TRBJ2-5; D remains ambiguous. This CDR3 is CAISESRGNVQETQYF. The CDR3 coding sequence is TGTGCCATCAGTGAGTCGAGAGGTAATGTTCAAGAGACCCAGTACTTC.